This entry lists 16 T cell receptor beta chains sequenced from one sample in a study of blood T cells in healthy people across ages. PCR was performed a second time for about 7 to 11 cycles using a sample-barcoded 5' primer and a J-beta primer mix. TCRdb called the 5' RACE reads again in MiXCR, with one record for every CDR3 protein. The profile shows some 900,000 distinct CDR3 sequences, roughly 48% of them singletons. Material: blood. The receptors were gathered from a man aged 25 to 40 in good health.

V and J are TRBV7-9 and TRBJ1-1; D unresolved. This CDR3 contains 14 residues. Germline lookup yields CDR1 SEHNR and CDR2 FQNEAQ (reference sequence). With 5 bases removed from V and 4 bases from J, the gap between germline ends came to 14 bases. The CDR3 DNA follows: TGTGCCAGCAGCCTGAACACGGTGGGCACTGAAGCTTTCTTT. Translation gives CASSLNTVGTEAFF.

The sample holds many counts of this clonotype. Given a much more abundant clone one base away, this may be a read error. The rearrangement uses TRBV28 and TRBJ2-6, with D maybe TRBD2 (6 bases). CDR1 MDHEN and CDR2 SYDVKM come from the germline V gene. There are 16 residues in the CDR3. The ends were cut back, 8 bases at V and 0 bases at J, with 14 bases in the middle. CDR3 DNA sequence: TGTGCCAGCGCTCCTGGGGGGAGCTCTGGGGCCAACGTCCTGACTTTC. Translated, it gives CASAPGGSSGANVLTF.

In its sample, this clonotype was seen a few times. The chain is built from TRBV6-2 or TRBV6-3 and TRBJ2-7; 8 bases map to TRBD1. Losses at the gene ends were 2 bases for V and 3 bases for J; bases not matched to a gene: 3. Germline V lookup: CDR1 MNHEY, CDR2 SVGEGT. CDR3 length: 14 amino acids. CDR3 amino acids: CASSYGTGVYEQYF. For the CDR3, the DNA is TGTGCCAGCAGTTACGGGACAGGAGTCTACGAGCAGTACTTC.

This clonotype showed up just a few times. This chain joins TRBV20-1 and TRBJ2-5; D gene ambiguous. Trimming shortened V by 3 bases and J by 7 bases, and 9 bases separated the two germline ends. Germline values: CDR1 DFQATT, CDR2 SNEGSKA (reference sequence). This CDR3 contains 11 residues. CDR3 sequence: CSASFRGTQYF. The CDR3 bases are TGCAGTGCTAGCTTCCGCGGGACCCAGTACTTC.

V gene TRBV15 combines with J gene TRBJ2-4; 7 bases map to TRBD1. The junction had 8 bases not matched to a gene; V was cut back by 0 bases and J by 0 bases. The CDR3 is made up of 18 amino acids. Germline CDR1 LNHNV, CDR2 YYDKDF (reference sequence). This CDR3 is CATSRDQGQSVAKNIQYF. The CDR3 region has the DNA TGTGCCACCAGCAGAGATCAGGGACAGTCTGTAGCCAAAAACATTCAGTACTTC.

This clonotype was seen a few times. This chain connects TRBV28 to TRBJ2-7; TRBD1 or TRBD2 may be the D gene (5 bases each). This CDR3 has 14 amino acids. The V end lost 4 bases, the J end lost 2 bases, and 12 bases lay between the germline ends. Germline V gives CDR1 MDHEN, CDR2 SYDVKM. The CDR3 nucleotides read TGTGCCAGCAGTTGGCCGGGACGGGCCTACGAGCAGTACTTC. Its translation: CASSWPGRAYEQYF.

The rearrangement links TRBV6-5 to TRBJ1-1; D uncertain. V was cut by 7 bases and J by 7 bases, with 13 bases left in between. The V gene's germline CDR1 is MNHEY and CDR2 SVGAGI. The CDR3 spans 12 residues. CDR3: CASKSRQDEAFF. The DNA for the CDR3 is TGTGCCAGCAAATCTAGGCAAGATGAAGCTTTCTTT.

This chain uses TRBV28 with TRBJ1-2; 8 nucleotides align to TRBD1. Germline V gene data show CDR1 as MDHEN and CDR2 as SYDVKM. This CDR3 spans 14 amino acids. Trimming at V came to 4 bases and at J to 4 bases, leaving 5 bases not matched to a gene. The CDR3 DNA reads TGTGCCAGCAGTTCGACAGGGGAGGCCTATGGCTACACCTTC. Translated, it gives CASSSTGEAYGYTF.

Only one count was recorded for this clonotype. The chain recombines TRBV5-6 with TRBJ2-3; 10 positions agree with TRBD2. From germline, CDR1 is SGHDT and CDR2 YYEEEE. The CDR3 has 15 residues. The CDR3 loop reads CVSASGGSSTDTQYF. The DNA of the CDR3 is TGTGTCTCGGCTAGCGGGGGCTCTAGCACAGATACGCAGTATTTT.

Ten or more counts support this clonotype. The rearrangement joins TRBV7-2 to TRBJ2-7; 8 nucleotides match TRBD1. V lost 6 bases and J lost 6; bases outside the gene matches: 4. There are 12 residues in the CDR3. CDR1 and CDR2 (germline): SGHTA, FQGNSA. The CDR3 DNA reads TGTGCCAGCAGTTCCACAGGGGGCGAGCAGTACTTC. This translates into CASSSTGGEQYF.

The chain recombines TRBV21-1 with TRBJ2-7; TRBD2, the D gene given by the table, was not confirmed from the DNA. TRBV21-1 is tagged as a pseudogene. CDR3 length equals 15 residues. CDR3 nucleotides: TGTGCCAGCAGCAACTTAGCGGACATTTATGGCGAGCAGTACTTC. Residues: CASSNLADIYGEQYF.

This chain links TRBV30 with TRBJ1-2; D not certain. The germline V gene encodes CDR1 GTSNPN and CDR2 SVGIG (reference sequence). The V end was cut by 2 bases, the J end by 7 bases, with 14 bases between. This CDR3 comprises 13 residues. The CDR3 region is CAWSRSPWGGYTF. As DNA, the CDR3 is TGTGCCTGGAGTCGCTCCCCCTGGGGTGGCTACACCTTC. Based on the CDR3 plus reference TRBV30 and TRBJ1-2, the full variable domain is SQTIHQWPATLVQPVGSPLSLECTVEGTSNPNLYWYRQAAGRGLQLLFYSVGIGQISSEVPQNLSASRPQDRQFILSSKKLLLSDSGFYLCAWSRSPWGGYTFGSGTRLTVV.

This chain joins TRBV12-3 or TRBV12-4 and TRBJ2-5; D possibly uses TRBD1 or TRBD2 (6 bases each). The CDR3 covers 15 residues. V dropped 9 bases and J dropped 2 bases, with 19 bases sitting between them. CDR3 residues: CARTGANWRQETQYF. The CDR3, as DNA: TGTGCCAGAACGGGGGCGAATTGGAGACAAGAGACCCAGTACTTC.

The chain links TRBV11-2 to TRBJ2-7, with D unclear. In germline, CDR1 is SGHAT, CDR2 FQNNGV. Trimming took off 1 base at V and 2 bases at J, with 12 bases between the two ends. The CDR3 spans 15 residues. CDR3 in DNA: TGTGCCAGCAGCTTAGTCGCCGGATCAGCCTACGAGCAGTACTTC. It encodes CASSLVAGSAYEQYF.

This clonotype was seen only a few times. The chain combines TRBV25-1 with TRBJ2-5, with 9 bases lining up with TRBD2. The J call is in doubt because the DNA end fits TRBJ2-7 better. The CDR3 contains 15 residues. Per germline, CDR1 MGHDK and CDR2 SYGVNS. The CDR3 is CASSRSGGLTYEQYF. For the CDR3, the DNA is TGTGCCAGCAGTCGTAGCGGGGGCCTAACCTACGAGCAGTACTTC.

Only a few counts were recorded for this clonotype. The V and J genes are TRBV29-1 and TRBJ2-3, with D tentatively TRBD2 (6 bases). Trimming took off 2 bases at V and 6 bases at J, with 9 bases between the two ends. This CDR3 has 12 amino acids. Germline CDR1 is SQVTM and CDR2 is ANQGSEA. The CDR3 DNA reads as TGCAGCGTTGAAACGGGAGTTGATACGCAGTATTTT. Its translation: CSVETGVDTQYF.